This TCR beta chain was recovered during a study of blood T cell repertoires in COVID-19. The assay was immunoSEQ multiplex PCR, and TCRdb's table has in-frame clones only and misses some. The sample has around 58,000 clones, around 90% seen once. The material sequenced was peripheral blood. The origin of this receptor is a human donor with active COVID-19. The donor label of this sample is uncertain.

The CDR3 DNA reads TGTGCCAGCAGTGAGGAGTGGCCAGGGACCTACGAGCAGTACTTC. It is translated as CASSEEWPGTYEQYF. The rearrangement uses TRBV2 and TRBJ2-7; tentative D call: TRBD1 (5 bases). V lost 3 bases and J lost 2, with 14 bases in between. This CDR3 spans 15 amino acids. Germline V gives CDR1 SNHLY, CDR2 FYNNEI.